This is a list of T cell receptor beta chains from one sample in a study of cytomegalovirus exposure and HLA in healthy donors. Repertoires were generated with immunoSEQ multiplex PCR, while TCRdb's copy carries only in-frame clones and drops some. Its table records 200,000 to 250,000 clones. The sequenced material came from PBMCs. All receptors derive from a woman in her 30s in good health and CMV-seropositive. Both conserved end residues are part of each CDR3. D genes are given only for firm matches.

j_call v_call d_call cdr3_nt cdr3_aa
TRBJ2-6 TRBV19 . TGTGCCAGTAGTATTGTAGCGTCTGGGGCCAACGTCCTGACTTTC CASSIVASGANVLTF
TRBJ2-3 TRBV9 TRBD2 TGTGCCAGCAGCGTAGGGGCTAGCGGGACATGGGATACGCAGTATTTT CASSVGASGTWDTQYF
TRBJ1-2 TRBV18 TRBD1 TGTGCCAGCTCCCCCCGGACAGGGGACGACTATGGCTACACCTTC CASSPRTGDDYGYTF
TRBJ2-3 TRBV10-3 . TGTGCCATCAGTTCGCAGGCAGATACGCAGTATTTT CAISSQADTQYF
TRBJ1-6 TRBV2 . TGTGCCAGCAGTGAAGTAACGGATAATTCACCCCTCCACTTT CASSEVTDNSPLHF
TRBJ2-5 TRBV2 . TGTGCCAGCATACGAGGGCTCGGAAGTAGAGAGACCCAGTACTTC CASIRGLGSRETQYF
TRBJ1-6 TRBV28 . TGTGCCAGCAGACTTACTACAGGGCCGGGGACACCCCTCCACTTT CASRLTTGPGTPLHF
TRBJ2-7 TRBV7-8 TRBD1 TGTGCCAGCAGCTTACTTAGGGGGCACGAGCAGTACTTC CASSLLRGHEQYF
TRBJ1-1 TRBV28 TRBD1 TGTGCCAGCAGTTTACCCGGCCCCGGGACAGGGACCACTGAAGCTTTCTTT CASSLPGPGTGTTEAFF
TRBJ2-1 TRBV11-3 TRBD2 TGTGCCAGCAGCCCCGGGACTAGCGCCTACAATGAGCAGTTCTTC CASSPGTSAYNEQFF
TRBJ2-7 TRBV7-2 . TGTGCCAGCAGCTCGCTGTGGGGCAGCGCCAACGAGCAGTACTTC CASSSLWGSANEQYF
TRBJ1-1 TRBV5-1 . TGCGCCAGCAGCTTGGTCGGCGGGGGCGGAACTGAAGCTTTCTTT CASSLVGGGGTEAFF
TRBJ2-5 TRBV27 TRBD1 TGTGCCAGCAGCCGGATCGGACAGGGACCGTACCAAGAGACCCAGTACTTC CASSRIGQGPYQETQYF
TRBJ2-7 TRBV6-5 . TGTGCCAGCTTGGGGGCTCCCCCCGGCTACGAGCAGTACTTC CASLGAPPGYEQYF
TRBJ2-7 TRBV10-1 . TGCGCCAGCAGTGAGGGGGCAGGTTGGGCTCGGGAGCAGTACTTC CASSEGAGWAREQYF
TRBJ1-2 TRBV5-1 . TGCGCCAGCAGGTCCGACAGTAACTATGGCTACACCTTC CASRSDSNYGYTF
TRBJ1-2 TRBV6-5 . TGTGCCAGCAGTCCCGAGGGACTGCTTAACTATGGCTACACCTTC CASSPEGLLNYGYTF
TRBJ2-2 TRBV27 TRBD1 TGTGCCAGCAGTAGAAGGGACAGCAACACCGGGGAGCTGTTTTTT CASSRRDSNTGELFF
TRBJ2-2 TRBV12-5 . TGTGCTAGTGGTTTGGACGACTTCGGGGAGCTGTTTTTT CASGLDDFGELFF
TRBJ2-2 TRBV27 . TGTGCCAGCAATAGAGACATCGGCACCGGGGAGCTGTTTTTT CASNRDIGTGELFF
TRBJ1-1 TRBV6-6 . TGTGCCAGCAGTTACTTACAGGGTAGGAGTACTGAAGCTTTCTTT CASSYLQGRSTEAFF
TRBJ1-5 TRBV19 . TGTGCCAGTAGTATGCAGGTCAATCAGCCCCAGCATTTT CASSMQVNQPQHF
TRBJ1-2 TRBV9 . TGTGCCAGCAGCGCCACCAGGGTCGGGGGCTACACCTTC CASSATRVGGYTF
TRBJ2-7 TRBV6-1 . TGTGCCAGCAGCTTCCGGGACTTTACCTACGAGCAGTACTTC CASSFRDFTYEQYF
TRBJ2-2 TRBV7-9 TRBD2 TGTGCCAGCACCCAGCGGGGGGCGGGCACCGGGGAGCTGTTTTTT CASTQRGAGTGELFF
TRBJ1-1 TRBV7-2 . TGTGCCAGCAGCCAGGGTGGCGTCCGTGAAGCTTTCTTT CASSQGGVREAFF
TRBJ1-5 TRBV18 TRBD1 TGTGCCAGCTCGGGGACAGTTAATAGCAATCAGCCCCAGCATTTT CASSGTVNSNQPQHF
TRBJ2-2 TRBV5-1 . TGCGCCAGCAGCACCCATGGTAGCACCGGGGAGCTGTTTTTT CASSTHGSTGELFF
TRBJ1-5 TRBV5-8 TRBD1 TGTGCCAGCAGCTTGGAGGGGGCGGATCAGCCCCAGCATTTT CASSLEGADQPQHF
TRBJ2-1 TRBV7-7 . TGTGCCAGCAGCTTAGTTCGGGATTCTACACAGTTCTTC CASSLVRDSTQFF
TRBJ1-3 TRBV5-1 . TGCGCCAGCAGCTTGGGGACAGATAGCTCACCCGGGATGGGAAACACCATATATTTT CASSLGTDSSPGMGNTIYF
TRBJ1-4 TRBV4-1 . TGCGCCAGCAGCCATCTGGCGGGAGAAAAACTGTTTTTT CASSHLAGEKLFF
TRBJ2-2 TRBV7-6 TRBD2 TGTGCCAGCAGCTTAGAAGGGTCAACTAGCGGGGGGGAGCTGTTTTTT CASSLEGSTSGGELFF
TRBJ2-7 TRBV11-3 TRBD2 TGTGCCAGCAGCTCACGGACTAGCGGGGGGGCCGATTACGAGCAGTACTTC CASSSRTSGGADYEQYF
TRBJ1-1 TRBV18 . TGTGCCAGCTCACCCGATGAGGCAGCCGAAGCTTTCTTT CASSPDEAAEAFF
TRBJ2-5 TRBV7-9 . TGTGCCAGCAGCTTAGTCGGAGGGGTGCAGGAGACCCAGTACTTC CASSLVGGVQETQYF
TRBJ1-2 TRBV5-1 . TGCGCCAGCAGCCCCCAGGCAGGCGACTATGGCTACACCTTC CASSPQAGDYGYTF
TRBJ2-7 TRBV28 TRBD2 TGTGCCAGCAGTTTATCCCTGGGACTAGTGGTGGGCTACGAGCAGTACTTC CASSLSLGLVVGYEQYF
TRBJ2-5 TRBV28 TRBD1 TGTGCCAGCAGTGCCCCCGGGACAGGGGGTGAAGAGACCCAGTACTTC CASSAPGTGGEETQYF
TRBJ2-7 TRBV7-2 . TGTGCCAGCAGCTTAGGGGTAGGGACACTATCCTACGAGCAGTACTTC CASSLGVGTLSYEQYF
TRBJ2-7 TRBV5-1 TRBD2 TGCGCCAGCAGCTTCAACTCCGGGACTAGCGGGTCGCAGCAGTACTTC CASSFNSGTSGSQQYF
TRBJ1-1 TRBV9 TRBD1 TGTGCCAGCAGCACAATCCCAGGGGGAGAAGCTTTCTTT CASSTIPGGEAFF
TRBJ2-2 TRBV6-1 TRBD2 TGTGCCAGCAGTGAAATCCGGACTAGCGCCGGGGAGCTGTTTTTT CASSEIRTSAGELFF
TRBJ1-2 TRBV7-2 . TGTGCCAGCAGCTTAGTGCCCAGGGTCCTATATGGCTACACCTTC CASSLVPRVLYGYTF
TRBJ2-2 TRBV9 TRBD1 TGTGCCAGCAGCGTAGAAAGGGGGCGTTACGGGGAGCTGTTTTTT CASSVERGRYGELFF
TRBJ1-1 TRBV2 . TGTGCCAGCATGGGGGCGCGAGAAGCTTTCTTT CASMGAREAFF
TRBJ2-1 TRBV5-1 . TGCGCCAGCAGCTTGGGAACAGAGTACAATGAGCAGTTCTTC CASSLGTEYNEQFF
TRBJ2-4 TRBV18 . TGTGCCAGCTCAAGCGCGGGCAAGACCAAAAACATTCAGTACTTC CASSSAGKTKNIQYF
TRBJ1-2 TRBV19 TRBD1 TGTGCCAGTATACCGACAGGGGATGGCTACACCTTC CASIPTGDGYTF
TRBJ2-7 TRBV5-4 TRBD1 TGTGCCAGCAGTTTCGACAGGGGAGGCGAGCAGTACTTC CASSFDRGGEQYF
TRBJ2-3 TRBV5-1 . TGCGCCAGCAGCTTGGCGGGGGCAGATACGCAGTATTTT CASSLAGADTQYF
TRBJ1-6 TRBV5-1 . TGCGCCAGCAGGACTCAGCCTACCGATTCACCCCTCCACTTT CASRTQPTDSPLHF
TRBJ2-7 TRBV6-5 TRBD1 TGTGCCAGCAGTTATACAGGGGTATTTGGCTACGAGCAGTACTTC CASSYTGVFGYEQYF
TRBJ1-1 TRBV4-3 . TGCGCCAGCAGCCAAGAATCGGCGAGGGGGACTGAAGCTTTCTTT CASSQESARGTEAFF
TRBJ2-2 TRBV11-2 . TGTGCCAGCAGCCCCGTTACTCGCACCGGGGAGCTGTTTTTT CASSPVTRTGELFF
TRBJ1-2 TRBV20-1 . TGCAGTGCTTCTTACTATGGCTACACCTTC CSASYYGYTF
TRBJ2-7 TRBV28 TRBD1 TGTGCCAGCAGCCCGGGACAGGGTTACGAGCAGTACTTC CASSPGQGYEQYF
TRBJ2-7 TRBV7-9 TRBD2 TGTGCCAGCAGCTCGGGAGGCGGGAGCACTTCCTACGAGCAGTACTTC CASSSGGGSTSYEQYF
TRBJ1-1 TRBV27 . TGTGCCAGCAGTCCGGGACTATCTGAAGCTTTCTTT CASSPGLSEAFF